A selection of T cell receptor beta chains follows, all from one sample in a study of T cells in Graves' hyperthyroidism and ophthalmopathy. Via MiXCR, TCRdb re-called the multiplex PCR reads, giving one row per CDR3 protein. The sample lists over 500,000 distinct CDR3 sequences, roughly 18% occurring once. Material for sequencing was blood. The receptors originated from a young woman with Graves' ophthalmopathy. The CDR3 runs from the conserved cysteine through the conserved F or W. The D gene is left open where the match is weak. Rows may omit the clone size; those that give it use once, few, many or a size class.

>TRBD1|many|TRBV28|TRBJ2-5
TGTGCCAGCAGTTCAGTCAGGGGGCATGAGACCCAGTACTTC
CASSSVRGHETQYF
>TRBD2|few|TRBV7-2|TRBJ2-3
TGTGCCAGCAGACCTACTAGCGCGATCTCCACAGATACGCAGTATTTT
CASRPTSAISTDTQYF
>-|-|TRBV11-2|TRBJ1-1
TGTGCCAGCAGCCAAGTCCATGGGGAGGTCACTGAAGCTTTCTTT
CASSQVHGEVTEAFF
>-|-|TRBV5-4|TRBJ1-2
TGTGCCAGCAGCTTGGAAGGGCCGGTTAGTGGCTACACCTTC
CASSLEGPVSGYTF
>-|many|TRBV20-1|TRBJ1-1
TGCAGTGCTAGAGGGGAAGGGGACACTGAAGCTTTCTTT
CSARGEGDTEAFF
>-|many|TRBV7-9|TRBJ2-7
TGTGCCAGCAGCCATAACCACGAGCAGTACTTC
CASSHNHEQYF
>TRBD2|few|TRBV7-8|TRBJ2-3
TGTGCCAGCAGTCCGGGACTAGCGGGAAACTTTGGAGATACGCAGTATTTT
CASSPGLAGNFGDTQYF
>TRBD1|few|TRBV7-9|TRBJ2-3
TGTGCCAGCAGCTCGACAGGGGGTGTTAAAGATACGCAGTATTTT
CASSSTGGVKDTQYF
>TRBD1|-|TRBV2|TRBJ2-7
TGTGCCAGCAGTGTGACCGGGACAGGAGGTGTATACGAGCAGTACTTC
CASSVTGTGGVYEQYF
>TRBD2|many|TRBV7-3|TRBJ2-7
TGTGCCAGCAGCGCGGCGGGAGGGAGGAACGAGCAGTACTTC
CASSAAGGRNEQYF
>TRBD1|many|TRBV20-1|TRBJ2-7
TGCAGTGCTAGAGAGGTCACAGGGGGCTACGAGCAGTACTTC
CSAREVTGGYEQYF
>-|many|TRBV11-1|TRBJ2-3
TGTGCCAGCAGCTTAGCGCGGGGTGAGACAGATACGCAGTATTTT
CASSLARGETDTQYF
>TRBD1|many|TRBV10-3|TRBJ2-5
TGTGCCATCAGTGAGTCGCACAGGGGGGAGACCCAGTACTTC
CAISESHRGETQYF
>-|-|TRBV5-5|TRBJ2-2
TGTGCCAGCAGCTTGGGACAGATCACCGGGGAGCTGTTTTTT
CASSLGQITGELFF
>TRBD1|many|TRBV6-5|TRBJ2-7
TGTGCCAGCAGTTACTCGAGTCGGGACAGGAGCTCCTACGAGCAGTACTTC
CASSYSSRDRSSYEQYF
>-|-|TRBV2|TRBJ2-5
TGTGCCAGCAGGCGGGGTCAAGAGACCCAGTACTTC
CASRRGQETQYF
>TRBD1|-|TRBV6-1|TRBJ1-1
TGTGCCAGCAGTGAAGGACAGGGGGCCTACAACACTGAAGCTTTCTTT
CASSEGQGAYNTEAFF
>TRBD2|-|TRBV5-8|TRBJ2-6
TGTGCCAGCAGCCTCAGGGCGCGGGAGGCCCGCTCCAGGGGATCTGGGGCCAACGTCCTGACTTTC
CASSLRAREARSRGSGANVLTF
>-|-|TRBV20-1|TRBJ2-5
TGCAGTGCTAGTGGGAAACGAGGAGACCAAGAGACCCAGTACTTC
CSASGKRGDQETQYF
>-|few|TRBV20-1|TRBJ1-1
TGCAGTGCTAGACAGACAGGTCCTGAAGCTTTCTTT
CSARQTGPEAFF
>-|-|TRBV20-1|TRBJ1-5
TGCAGTGCCCTGACACGGACTATGAATCAGCCCCAGCATTTT
CSALTRTMNQPQHF
>TRBD1|-|TRBV11-2|TRBJ1-4
TGTGCCAGCAGCTTAGGTCAGGGGGGGGATGAAAAACTGTTTTTT
CASSLGQGGDEKLFF